These 10 T cell receptor beta chains share one sample of origin, sequenced in a study of CXCR3-negative and CXCR3-positive naive CD8 T cells. UMI-labeled 5' RACE yielded the TRB cDNA libraries. TCRdb reprocessed the 5' RACE reads and stores each CDR3 protein as one record, lacking DNA. This repertoire includes some 22,000 distinct CDR3 sequences. Sequenced: naive CXCR3- CD8+ T cells from blood. As to subset: CD45RO-CCR7+CD27+CD95- naive CD8+ T cells lacking CXCR3 (TNR3-). Receptor source: a human donor in good health. Some clones in this sample may be carry-over from other donors' samples.

The genes are TRBV28 and TRBJ2-1; TCRdb's D call of TRBD1 is untestable without DNA. Germline CDR1 and CDR2: MDHEN and SYDVKM. The CDR3 covers 16 residues. Here the CDR3 reads CASSHWDRGALNEKFF.

The gene calls are TRBV12-3 or TRBV12-4 and TRBJ2-1; the D call of TRBD2 rests on TCRdb alone, since no DNA is present to check it. The CDR3 length is 16 residues. CDR3 residues: CASSTEAGLGLNEQFF.

The chain recombines TRBV15 with TRBJ1-5; absent DNA, TCRdb's TRBD1 call cannot be checked. This CDR3 contains 14 residues. Germline CDR1 and CDR2: LNHNV and YYDKDF (reference sequence). This CDR3 is CATSSEGTNQPQHF.

The J gene is TRBJ2-1, the V gene TRBV18. This CDR3 has 13 residues. Germline assignment: CDR1 KGHSH and CDR2 LQKENI. CDR3 loop: CASSPPIYNEQFF. Supplemented by reference TRBV18 and TRBJ2-1, the full variable domain reads NAGVMQNPRHLVRRRGQEARLRCSPMKGHSHVYWYRQLPEEGLKFMVYLQKENIIDESGMPKERFSAEFPKEGPSILRIQQVVRGDSAAYFCASSPPIYNEQFFGPGTRLTVL.

The chain recombines TRBV7-9 with TRBJ2-3. The germline gives CDR1 SEHNR, CDR2 FQNEAQ (reference sequence). CDR3 length: 12 amino acids. CDR3 in amino acids: CASSLWSDTQYF.

The CDR3: CASSFNIANTGELFF. This sequence joins TRBV7-8 and TRBJ2-2. The CDR3 is 15 residues long. CDR1 and CDR2 from the germline V gene are SGHVS and FQNEAQ. Looking up the rest from reference TRBV7-8 and TRBJ2-2 gives the full variable domain: GAGVSQSPRYKVAKRGQDVALRCDPISGHVSLFWYQQALGQGPEFLTYFQNEAQLDKSGLPSDRFFAERPEGSVSTLKIQRTQQEDSAVYLCASSFNIANTGELFFGEGSRLTVL.

The chain combines TRBV7-6 with TRBJ2-1. This CDR3 region has 11 residues. In germline, CDR1 is SGHVS, CDR2 FNYEAQ. Here the CDR3 reads CASSSNLEQFF.

The chain joins TRBV29-1 to TRBJ2-1. CDR3 length equals 13 residues. Germline V lookup: CDR1 SQVTM, CDR2 ANQGSEA. CDR3 sequence: CSVEESSYNEQFF.

The V gene is TRBV27, the J gene TRBJ2-7; TCRdb's D gene call, TRBD1, goes unchecked for lack of DNA. Germline-derived CDR1 and CDR2 are MNHEY and SMNVEV (reference sequence). The length of the CDR3 is 13 residues. CDR3 in amino acids: CASSRTGPYEQYF.

The chain joins TRBV9 to TRBJ1-5; TCRdb returns TRBD1, unconfirmable since there is no DNA. The CDR3 extends over 15 amino acids. The germline CDR1 and CDR2 sequences are SGDLS and YYNGEE. CDR3 protein: CASSGGAVSNQPQHF.